This T cell receptor (beta chain) was captured in a study of shared clonotypes between healthy human individuals. The wider study: Per donor, three plates held CD4 naive cells, three held CD4 memory, two held CD8 naive and one held CD8 memory.

A word on this clone: Antigen specificity is unknown.

Trimming shortened V by 6 bases and J by 1 base, and 13 bases separated the two germline ends. This CDR3 has 15 residues. Germline V gene sequence: CDR1 MNHNS, CDR2 SASEGT. The method was immunoSEQ multiplex PCR; TCRdb's version includes in-frame clones alone and lacks a portion of them. The sample lists a few million clones; around nine tenths were seen once. General observations from the study: A few donors had 4% to 6.5% of their naive CD4 clonotypes in common.

Sequenced material: naive CD4+ T cells sorted from blood. Stated subset: CD45RA+ positively selected. The chain recombines TRBV6-1 with TRBJ1-3; D perhaps matches TRBD1 (5 bases). The sequence was obtained from a man younger than 30 in good health. CDR3 loop: CASRVKQVSGNTIYF. The DNA for the CDR3 is TGTGCCAGCAGAGTTAAACAGGTTTCTGGAAACACCATATATTTT.